This TCR beta chain was recorded in a study of shared clonotypes between healthy human individuals. Overall study: Per-donor plates numbered three CD4 naive, three CD4 memory, two CD8 naive and one CD8 memory.

Concerning this clone itself: Antigen unknown.

Some clones are missing from TCRdb's copy, which holds only in-frame ones; the method was immunoSEQ multiplex PCR. Of some 2,500,000 clones listed, around 90% are singletons. Regarding the study as a whole: Only blood underwent sampling, and tissue repertoires likely differ. Represented diversity, genetic and exposure-history alike, was limited by few donors.

CD45RA+ naive and CD45RA-negative memory subsets were separated from CD4+ cells. Germline V gene lookup returns CDR1 MNHNY and CDR2 SVGAGI (reference sequence). Trimming pared 2 bases from V and 5 bases from J, leaving 13 bases between. The CDR3 has 15 amino acids. Sequenced material: naive CD4+ T cells from PBMCs. Subset given: CD45RA+ positively selected. The chain carries TRBV6-6 and TRBJ1-5; tentative D call: TRBD1 (5 bases). The sequence was collected from a man aged 18-30 years in good health. Some clones in this sample may be carry-over from other donors' samples. CDR3 DNA sequence: TGTGCCAGCAGTTACCCGGGGGGAGGCGATCAGCCCCAGCATTTT. Translating gives CASSYPGGGDQPQHF.